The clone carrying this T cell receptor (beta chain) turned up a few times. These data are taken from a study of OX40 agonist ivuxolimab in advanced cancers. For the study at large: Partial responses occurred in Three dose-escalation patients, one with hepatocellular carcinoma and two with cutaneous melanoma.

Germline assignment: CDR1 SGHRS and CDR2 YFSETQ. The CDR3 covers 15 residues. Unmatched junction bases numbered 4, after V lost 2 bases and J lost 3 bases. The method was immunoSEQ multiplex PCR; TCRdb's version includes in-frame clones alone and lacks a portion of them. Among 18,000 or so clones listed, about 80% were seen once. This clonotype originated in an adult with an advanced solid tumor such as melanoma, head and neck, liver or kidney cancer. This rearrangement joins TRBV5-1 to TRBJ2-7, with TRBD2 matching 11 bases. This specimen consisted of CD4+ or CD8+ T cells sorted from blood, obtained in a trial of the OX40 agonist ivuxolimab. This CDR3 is CASSFLGTSGYEQYF. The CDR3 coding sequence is TGCGCCAGCAGCTTCCTAGGGACTAGCGGCTACGAGCAGTACTTC.